The 14 T cell receptor beta chains presented below share a single source sample, sequenced in a study of metastatic and nonmetastatic thyroid tumors. Until they underwent thyroid surgery, no patient had received any treatment. TCRdb reassembled clones from the PCR reads with MiXCR. The sample records 27,000 or so clones, approximately 24% being singletons. The sample consisted of blood. These receptors all come from a female donor with papillary thyroid cancer or a benign thyroid nodule (not recorded which). Some clones in this sample may be carry-over from other donors' samples.

This clone ranks as medium-sized. The chain combines TRBV27 with TRBJ1-2; D unclear. Germline loops: CDR1 MNHEY, CDR2 SMNVEV (reference sequence). Trimming left V 1 base short and J 3 bases short, with 6 bases between. CDR3 length: 13 residues. The CDR3 nucleotides read TGTGCCAGCAGTTTATATGGGGACTATGGCTACACCTTC. Translation: CASSLYGDYGYTF.

The chain has TRBV5-6 and TRBJ1-1; D possibly corresponds to TRBD1 (5 bases). CDR1 SGHDT and CDR2 YYEEEE come from the germline V gene. V was shortened by 2 bases and J by 13 bases, with 12 bases between the two germline ends. The CDR3 loop spans 11 amino acids. The CDR3 DNA sequence: TGTGCCAGCAGCTTAGGGACTAAAGGTTTCTTT. Translation gives CASSLGTKGFF.

This clone has more than one count but fewer than ten. The chain carries TRBV6-1 and TRBJ1-5; D may be TRBD1 (5 bases). The CDR3 extends over 13 amino acids. Trimming cost V 5 bases and J 3 bases, with 8 bases left between them. Germline V gives CDR1 MNHNS, CDR2 SASEGT. The CDR3: CASSTGINQPQHF. DNA of the CDR3: TGTGCCAGCAGTACAGGAATCAATCAGCCCCAGCATTTT.

This clone is a singleton in its sample. The chain joins TRBV4-3 to TRBJ2-1; perhaps D is TRBD1 or TRBD2 (5 bases each). Per the germline V gene, CDR1 is LGHNA and CDR2 is YSLEER. V was trimmed by 3 bases and J by 9 bases, leaving 18 bases between them. The CDR3 loop spans 15 amino acids. The CDR3 bases are TGCGCCAGCAGCCAGACCACCCGGGGCGACAGTGAGCAGTTCTTC. It is translated as CASSQTTRGDSEQFF.

The chain combines TRBV11-2 with TRBJ2-5; the D gene is possibly TRBD1 (6 bases). V dropped 4 bases and J dropped 5 bases, with 8 bases sitting between them. CDR1 is SGHAT, CDR2 FQNNGV, per germline. The CDR3 length is 12 residues. This CDR3 reads CASSSQGETQYF. The CDR3 bases are TGTGCCAGCAGCTCTCAGGGGGAGACCCAGTACTTC. The full variable domain, with the rest looked up from reference TRBV11-2 and TRBJ2-5, is EAGVAQSPRYKIIEKRQSVAFWCNPISGHATLYWYQQILGQGPKLLIQFQNNGVVDDSQLPKDRFSAERLKGVDSTLKIQPAKLEDSAVYLCASSSQGETQYFGPGTRLLVL.

Worth noting for this clone: The junction does not match germline at one end; this may be a read error. V usage is TRBV11-3 and J usage is TRBJ2-4; TRBD2 agrees at 10 bases. This CDR3 is 14 amino acids long. The germline CDR1 and CDR2 sequences are SGHNT and YENEEA. The DNA of the CDR3 is TGTGCCAGCAGCTTATATAAGTCTAGCGGGAGATTAATCTTC. The encoded protein is CASSLYKSSGRLIF.

This clone has ten or more counts. CDR3 sequence (DNA): TGCGCCAGCAGGCGGGGGACAGGGAACACCGGGGAGCTGTTTTTT. It yields the protein CASRRGTGNTGELFF. V gene TRBV5-1 combines with J gene TRBJ2-2; tentative D call: TRBD1 (8 bases). Germline loops: CDR1 SGHRS, CDR2 YFSETQ. The germline V and J ends were trimmed by 5 bases and 1 base, with 12 bases remaining between them. The CDR3 totals 15 residues. The full variable domain, with the rest looked up from reference TRBV5-1 and TRBJ2-2, is KAGVTQTPRYLIKTRGQQVTLSCSPISGHRSVSWYQQTPGQGLQFLFEYFSETQRNKGNFPGRFSGRQFSNSRSEMNVSTLELGDSALYLCASRRGTGNTGELFFGEGSRLTVL.

This clone is judged medium-sized. The V gene is TRBV12-5, the J gene TRBJ2-7, with TRBD1 matching 7 bases. The CDR3 length is 16 residues. The germline CDR1 and CDR2 sequences are LGHNT and FRNRAP. Trimming took 0 bases from V and 2 from J; bases not matched to a gene: 7. The CDR3 nucleotides read TGTGCTAGTGGTTTGGTATTGGGGACAGAGCCCTACGAGCAGTACTTC. As protein: CASGLVLGTEPYEQYF.

The genes are TRBV20-1 and TRBJ1-4; D is unresolved. Germline values: CDR1 DFQATT, CDR2 SNEGSKA (reference sequence). Trimming took off 3 bases at V and 7 bases at J, with 18 bases between the two ends. This CDR3 spans 15 amino acids. The CDR3 bases are TGCAGTGCTAGTAGGGCTCAGGTGGCAGGTGAAAAACTGTTTTTT. It codes for CSASRAQVAGEKLFF.

The sample holds many counts of this clone. V gene TRBV11-2 combines with J gene TRBJ2-1, with TRBD1 matching over 9 bases. The V gene end was trimmed by 6 bases and the J gene end by 9 bases; junction bases not matched to a gene: 21. CDR3 length equals 18 residues. The germline CDR1 and CDR2 sequences are SGHAT and FQNNGV. The DNA of the CDR3 is TGTGCCAGCAGACCGATAAGAACCACCGGGACAGGGTTCACTGAGCAGTTCTTC. This translates into CASRPIRTTGTGFTEQFF.

J is TRBJ1-1 and V is TRBV5-4; possibly TRBD1 for D (6 bases). The germline V and J ends were trimmed by 4 bases and 4 bases, with 17 bases remaining between them. This CDR3 has 15 residues. The germline V gene encodes CDR1 SGHNT and CDR2 YYREEE (reference sequence). Here the CDR3 DNA reads TGTGCCAGCAGCCGGGGGCTACAGGGTGCCACTGAAGCTTTCTTT. Protein product: CASSRGLQGATEAFF.

This clone was detected ten times or more. The rearrangement links TRBV13 to TRBJ2-1, with D perhaps TRBD2 (6 bases). Trimming took off 5 bases at V and 7 bases at J, with 15 bases between the two ends. CDR1 is PRHDT, CDR2 FYEKMQ, per germline (reference sequence). The CDR3 covers 14 residues. CDR3 coding DNA: TGTGCCAGCAGCCCGTCCCGACTAGAAAATGAGCAGTTCTTC. Translation: CASSPSRLENEQFF. The full variable domain, completed using reference TRBV13 and TRBJ2-1, is AAGVIQSPRHLIKEKRETATLKCYPIPRHDTVYWYQQGPGQDPQFLISFYEKMQSDKGSIPDRFSAQQFSDYHSELNMSSLELGDSALYFCASSPSRLENEQFFGPGTRLTVL.

In its sample, this clone was seen many times. CDR3 nucleotides: TGTGCCTGGATGTCCGGGACAGCTCGCAATCAGCCCCAGCATTTT. Its protein is CAWMSGTARNQPQHF. The rearrangement uses TRBV30 and TRBJ1-5, with 7 bases that match TRBD1. V lost 4 bases and J lost 2; bases outside the gene matches: 8. This CDR3 contains 15 residues. Germline values: CDR1 GTSNPN, CDR2 SVGIG (reference sequence).

The table lists this clone with many counts. This chain joins TRBV25-1 and TRBJ1-3; 7 nucleotides match TRBD1. The CDR3 consists of 12 residues. V trimming: 8 bases; J trimming: 2 bases; junction bases outside the gene matches: 0. Germline V gene lookup returns CDR1 MGHDK and CDR2 SYGVNS. For the CDR3, the DNA is TGTGCCAGCGGGACAGCTGGAAACACCATATATTTT. The encoded protein is CASGTAGNTIYF.